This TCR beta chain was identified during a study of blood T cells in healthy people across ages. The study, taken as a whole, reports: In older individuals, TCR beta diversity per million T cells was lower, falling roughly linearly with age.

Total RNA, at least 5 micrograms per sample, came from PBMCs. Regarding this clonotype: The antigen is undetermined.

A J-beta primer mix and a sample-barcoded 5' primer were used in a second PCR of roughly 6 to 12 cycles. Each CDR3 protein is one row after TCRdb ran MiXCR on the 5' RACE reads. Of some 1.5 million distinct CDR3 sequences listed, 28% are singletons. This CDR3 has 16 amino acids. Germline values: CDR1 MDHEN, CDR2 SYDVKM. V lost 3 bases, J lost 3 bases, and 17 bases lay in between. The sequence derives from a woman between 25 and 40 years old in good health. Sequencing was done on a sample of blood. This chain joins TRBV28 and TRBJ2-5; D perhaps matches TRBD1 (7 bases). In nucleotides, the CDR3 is TGTGCCAGCAGTTTCTGGGGTGGCAGGGGGGAAGAGACCCAGTACTTC. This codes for CASSFWGGRGEETQYF.